Below are 11 T cell receptor beta chains sequenced from a single sample in a study of shared clonotypes between healthy human individuals (dated by TCRdb to 2020 to 2022). The library was produced with the immunoSEQ multiplex PCR assay. What TCRdb holds here is the immuneACCESS table cut down to in-frame rearrangements. Part of the clones is not present; checked against another copy, under half of the missing clones reflect an unresolved V gene, and the others are unexplained. Present in this sample are around 2.5 million clones, 80% to 95% of which were seen just once. Clones ranked in the top ten supply around 0.37% of the sample. Sequencing was carried out using naive CD4+ T cells from PBMCs. The sample's cell subset or site label is to be understood as: CD45RA+ positively selected. The receptors originated from a man between 18 and 29 years old in good health. Some clones in this sample may be carry-over from other donors' samples.

V is TRBV6-4 and J is TRBJ1-2; D gene ambiguous. V lost 7 bases, J lost 7 bases, and 16 bases lay in between. The CDR3 consists of 13 residues. From germline, CDR1 is MRHNA and CDR2 SNTAGT. CDR3 coding DNA: TGTGCCAGCAAATATCCCGAACAGTTTGGCTACACCTTC. Translated, it gives CASKYPEQFGYTF.

The chain carries TRBV7-9 and TRBJ2-3; D is unclear. Trimming pared 5 bases from V and 4 bases from J, leaving 16 bases between. Germline V gene lookup returns CDR1 SEHNR and CDR2 FQNEAQ (reference sequence). The CDR3 spans 15 residues. CDR3 nucleotide sequence: TGTGCCAGCAGCCAAGAATCGAGCAGCTCAGATACGCAGTATTTT. Its protein is CASSQESSSSDTQYF.

The rearrangement joins TRBV6-5 to TRBJ2-2, with D tentatively TRBD2 (5 bases). Germline V gene lookup returns CDR1 MNHEY and CDR2 SVGAGI. The CDR3 spans 12 residues. The V gene lost 8 bases and the J gene lost 6 bases, with 10 bases spanning the gap. The CDR3 DNA follows: TGTGCCAGCTGGACTCTCCCCGGGGAGCTGTTTTTT. Translated, it gives CASWTLPGELFF.

On this clone: Other DNA sequences from this sample encode an identical CDR3 as well. This chain joins TRBV19 and TRBJ2-7; TRBD2 matches 8 bases. Trimming at V came to 6 bases and at J to 6 bases, leaving 4 bases not matched to a gene. This CDR3 has 12 residues. Germline V CDR1 and CDR2: LNHDA, SQIVND (reference sequence). CDR3 residues: CASSPRGGEQYF. The CDR3 region has the DNA TGTGCCAGTAGCCCCCGGGGGGGCGAGCAGTACTTC. Full variable domain (rest looked up from reference TRBV19 and TRBJ2-7): DGGITQSPKYLFRKEGQNVTLSCEQNLNHDAMYWYRQDPGQGLRLIYYSQIVNDFQKGDIAEGYSVSREKKESFPLTVTSAQKNPTAFYLCASSPRGGEQYFGPGTRLTVT.

The chain is built from TRBV5-1 and TRBJ2-6, with D possibly TRBD1 on 7 matching bases. The germline V and J ends were trimmed by 7 bases and 2 bases, with 19 bases remaining between them. The CDR3 totals 17 residues. Germline values: CDR1 SGHRS, CDR2 YFSETQ. CDR3 sequence reads: CASSPGGSRPGANVLTF. As DNA, the CDR3 is TGCGCCAGCTCCCCAGGGGGGTCGCGTCCTGGGGCCAACGTCCTGACTTTC.

The CDR3 nucleotides read TGTGCCAGCAGTCCAGGGGGCGTAGGCTACTTTGAGGAAAAACTGTTTTTT. Translation: CASSPGGVGYFEEKLFF. V and J are TRBV25-1 and TRBJ1-4; 8 bases agree with TRBD1. The J segment lost 8 bases and the V segment lost 5 bases, leaving 16 bases of the junction unmatched. The CDR3 totals 17 residues. The germline V gene has CDR1 MGHDK and CDR2 SYGVNS.

The CDR3 DNA follows: TGTGCCAGCAGTTTGACAGGGGTCGGGTATGGCTACACCTTC. Translating it yields CASSLTGVGYGYTF. The V and J genes are TRBV5-4 and TRBJ1-2; 8 nucleotides align to TRBD1. The junction had 8 bases not matched to a gene; V was cut back by 5 bases and J by 5 bases. The V gene's germline CDR1 is SGHNT and CDR2 YYREEE (reference sequence). CDR3 length: 14 amino acids.

This sequence joins TRBV7-2 and TRBJ2-7, with D perhaps matching TRBD1 (6 bases). The V gene lost 3 bases and the J gene lost 2 bases, with 17 bases spanning the gap. The CDR3 loop spans 16 amino acids. Germline V lookup: CDR1 SGHTA, CDR2 FQGNSA. The CDR3 is CASSLMTSNRAYEQYF. The DNA of the CDR3 is TGTGCCAGCAGCTTGATGACCAGTAACAGGGCCTACGAGCAGTACTTC.

The chain recombines TRBV27 with TRBJ2-5, with a possible D match to TRBD2 (5 bases). Looked up from germline, CDR1 is MNHEY and CDR2 is SMNVEV (reference sequence). V was pared by 6 bases and J by 1 base, with 12 bases between. The CDR3 contains 14 residues. CDR3 residues: CASSGRGPQETQYF. DNA of the CDR3: TGTGCCAGCAGCGGACGAGGGCCCCAAGAGACCCAGTACTTC.

The chain carries TRBV28 and TRBJ1-3, with D unclear. Per germline, CDR1 MDHEN and CDR2 SYDVKM. The CDR3 spans 18 residues. The V end lost 4 bases, the J end lost 1 base, and 20 bases lay between the germline ends. CDR3 protein: CASSSVISKVFSGNTIYF. CDR3 nucleotide sequence: TGTGCCAGCAGTTCCGTTATCAGTAAGGTTTTTTCTGGAAACACCATATATTTT.

The CDR3 is CASSLVSSTYNEQFF. In DNA, the CDR3 is TGCGCCAGCAGCTTGGTTAGTAGCACCTACAATGAGCAGTTCTTC. The V gene is TRBV5-1, the J gene TRBJ2-1; D unresolved. V was cut by 0 bases and J by 2 bases, with 9 bases left in between. This CDR3 is 15 amino acids long. The germline CDR1 and CDR2 sequences are SGHRS and YFSETQ.